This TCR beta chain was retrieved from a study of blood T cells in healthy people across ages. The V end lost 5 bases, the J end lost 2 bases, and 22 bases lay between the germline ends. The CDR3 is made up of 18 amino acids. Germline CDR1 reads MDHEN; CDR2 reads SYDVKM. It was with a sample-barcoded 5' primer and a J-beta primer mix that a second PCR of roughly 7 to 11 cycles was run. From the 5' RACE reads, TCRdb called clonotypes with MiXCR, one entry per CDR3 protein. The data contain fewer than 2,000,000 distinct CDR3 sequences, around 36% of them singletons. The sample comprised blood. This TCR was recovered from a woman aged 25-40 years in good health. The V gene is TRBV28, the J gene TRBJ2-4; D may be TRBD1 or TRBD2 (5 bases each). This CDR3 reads CASSRLKRPLGPKNIQYF. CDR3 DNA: TGTGCCAGCAGTCGACTGAAGCGGCCCTTGGGGCCCAAAAACATTCAGTACTTC.